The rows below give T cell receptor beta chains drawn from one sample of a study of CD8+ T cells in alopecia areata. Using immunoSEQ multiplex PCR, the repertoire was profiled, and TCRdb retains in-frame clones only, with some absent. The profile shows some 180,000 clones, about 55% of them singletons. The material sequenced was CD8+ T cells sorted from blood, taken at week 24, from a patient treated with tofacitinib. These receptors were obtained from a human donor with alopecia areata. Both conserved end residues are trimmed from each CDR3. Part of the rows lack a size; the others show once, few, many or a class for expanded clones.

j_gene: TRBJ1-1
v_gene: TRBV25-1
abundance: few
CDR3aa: ASSGPGQGSTEAF

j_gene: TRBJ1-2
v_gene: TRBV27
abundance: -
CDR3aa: ASSLSAGTAYGYT

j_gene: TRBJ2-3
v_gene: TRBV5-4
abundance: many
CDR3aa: ASSFTGGEGY

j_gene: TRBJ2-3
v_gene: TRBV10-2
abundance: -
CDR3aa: ASRGDPDTQY

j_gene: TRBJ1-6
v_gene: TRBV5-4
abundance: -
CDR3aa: ASSDWSSYNSPLH

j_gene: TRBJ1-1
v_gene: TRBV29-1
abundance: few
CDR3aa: SVVGSQAEAF

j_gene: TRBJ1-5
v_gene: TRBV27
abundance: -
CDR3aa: ASGQAVNQPQH

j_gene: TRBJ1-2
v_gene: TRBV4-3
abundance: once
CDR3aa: ASSQEWGRDGYT

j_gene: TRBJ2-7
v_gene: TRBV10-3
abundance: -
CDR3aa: AISEAGQTYEQY

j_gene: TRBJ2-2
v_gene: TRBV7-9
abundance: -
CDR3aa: ASSPPETGDRNWSGELF

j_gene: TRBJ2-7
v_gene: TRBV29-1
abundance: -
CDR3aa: SVEDRVEGEQY

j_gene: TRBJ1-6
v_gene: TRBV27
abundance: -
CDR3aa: ASSLLGPNSPLH

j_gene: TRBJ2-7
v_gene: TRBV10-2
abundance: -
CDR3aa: ATSIQGGYEQY

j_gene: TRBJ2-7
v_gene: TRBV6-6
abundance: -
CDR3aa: ASSYSIGYEQY

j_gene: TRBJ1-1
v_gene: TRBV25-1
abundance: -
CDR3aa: ASRAGNTEAF

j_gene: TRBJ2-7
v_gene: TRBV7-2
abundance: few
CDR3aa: ASSSGLGAYEQY

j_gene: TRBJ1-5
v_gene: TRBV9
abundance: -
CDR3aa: ASSVGQAYQPQH

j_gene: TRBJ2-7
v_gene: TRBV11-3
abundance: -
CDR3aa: ASSLNRAYEQY